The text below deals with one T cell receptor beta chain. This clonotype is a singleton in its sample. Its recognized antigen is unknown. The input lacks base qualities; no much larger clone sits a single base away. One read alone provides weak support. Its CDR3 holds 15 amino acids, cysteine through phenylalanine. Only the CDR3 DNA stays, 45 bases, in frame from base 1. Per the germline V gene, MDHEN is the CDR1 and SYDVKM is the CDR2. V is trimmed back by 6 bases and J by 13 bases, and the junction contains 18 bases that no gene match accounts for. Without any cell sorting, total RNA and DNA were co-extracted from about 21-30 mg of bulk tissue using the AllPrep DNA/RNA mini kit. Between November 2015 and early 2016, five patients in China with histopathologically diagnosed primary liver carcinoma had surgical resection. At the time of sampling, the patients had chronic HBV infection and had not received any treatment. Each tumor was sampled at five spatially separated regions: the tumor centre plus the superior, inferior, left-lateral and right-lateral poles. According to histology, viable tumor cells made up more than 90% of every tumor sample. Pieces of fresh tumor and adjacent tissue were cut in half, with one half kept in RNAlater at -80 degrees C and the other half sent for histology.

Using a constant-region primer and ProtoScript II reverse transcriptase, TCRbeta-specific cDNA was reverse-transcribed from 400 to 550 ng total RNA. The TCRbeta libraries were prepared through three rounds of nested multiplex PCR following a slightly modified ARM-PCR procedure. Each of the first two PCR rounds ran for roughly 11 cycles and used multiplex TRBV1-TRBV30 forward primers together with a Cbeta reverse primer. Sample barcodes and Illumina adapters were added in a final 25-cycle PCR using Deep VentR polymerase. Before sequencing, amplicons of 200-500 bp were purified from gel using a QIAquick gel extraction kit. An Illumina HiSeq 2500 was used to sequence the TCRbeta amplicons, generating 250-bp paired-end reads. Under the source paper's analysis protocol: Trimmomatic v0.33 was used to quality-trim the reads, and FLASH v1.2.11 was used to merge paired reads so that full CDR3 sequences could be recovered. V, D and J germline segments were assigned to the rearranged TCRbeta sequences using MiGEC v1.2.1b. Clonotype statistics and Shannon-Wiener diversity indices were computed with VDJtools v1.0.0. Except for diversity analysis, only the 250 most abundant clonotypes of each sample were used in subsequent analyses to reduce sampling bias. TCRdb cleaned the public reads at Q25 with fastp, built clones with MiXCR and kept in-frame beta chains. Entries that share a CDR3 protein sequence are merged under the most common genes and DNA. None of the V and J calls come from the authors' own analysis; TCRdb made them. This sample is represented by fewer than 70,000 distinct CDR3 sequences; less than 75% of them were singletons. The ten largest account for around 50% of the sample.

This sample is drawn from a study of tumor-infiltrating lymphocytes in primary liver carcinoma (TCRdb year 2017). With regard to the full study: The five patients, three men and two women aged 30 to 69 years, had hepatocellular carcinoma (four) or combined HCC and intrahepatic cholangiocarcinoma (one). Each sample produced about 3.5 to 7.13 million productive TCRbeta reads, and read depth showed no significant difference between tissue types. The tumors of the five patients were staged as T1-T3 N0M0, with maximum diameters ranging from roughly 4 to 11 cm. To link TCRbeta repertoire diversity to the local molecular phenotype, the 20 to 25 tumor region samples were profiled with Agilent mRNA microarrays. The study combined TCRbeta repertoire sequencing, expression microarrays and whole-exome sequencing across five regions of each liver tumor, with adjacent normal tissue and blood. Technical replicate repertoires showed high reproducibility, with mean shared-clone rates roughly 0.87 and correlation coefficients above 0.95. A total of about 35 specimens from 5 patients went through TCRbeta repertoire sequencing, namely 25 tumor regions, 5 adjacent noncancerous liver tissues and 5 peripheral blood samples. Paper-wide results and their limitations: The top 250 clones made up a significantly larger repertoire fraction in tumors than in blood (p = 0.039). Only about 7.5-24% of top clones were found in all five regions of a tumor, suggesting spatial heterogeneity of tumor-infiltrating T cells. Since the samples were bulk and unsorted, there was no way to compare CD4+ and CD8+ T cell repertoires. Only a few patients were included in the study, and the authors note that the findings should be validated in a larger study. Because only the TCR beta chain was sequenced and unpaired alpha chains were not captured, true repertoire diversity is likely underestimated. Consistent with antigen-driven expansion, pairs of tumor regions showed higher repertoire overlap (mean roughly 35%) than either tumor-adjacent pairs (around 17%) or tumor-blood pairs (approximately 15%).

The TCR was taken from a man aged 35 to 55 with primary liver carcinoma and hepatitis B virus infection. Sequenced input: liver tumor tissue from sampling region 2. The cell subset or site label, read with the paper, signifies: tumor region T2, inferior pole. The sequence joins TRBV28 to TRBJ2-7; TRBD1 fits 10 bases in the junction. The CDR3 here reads CASSGGGQGTYEPYF. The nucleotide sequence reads TGTGCCAGCAGCGGAGGGGGACAGGGGACCTACGAGCCATACTTC.